The sequence of this T cell receptor (beta chain) was determined in a study of shared clonotypes between healthy human individuals. Points from the study as a whole: As a rule, naive subsets had a larger estimated richness than memory subsets.

Several immunoSEQ plates received, in even portions, the genomic DNA of each subset. In the sorted-subset replicate PCRs, around 200 ng DNA, around 30,000 T cell genomes, was used. Produced via immunoSEQ multiplex PCR; TCRdb's table is partial and in-frame only. Here the sample spans about 2.4 million clones, around nine tenths being singletons. Notes on this clone: Its antigen is unidentified.

Germline V gives CDR1 LNHDA, CDR2 SQIVND (reference sequence). This CDR3 has 15 residues. V lost 3 bases and J lost 7, with 16 bases in between. The CD4+ fraction was divided into a CD45RA+ naive subset and a CD45RA-negative memory subset. Sequencing was performed on naive CD4+ T cells sorted from blood. Subset of the sample: CD45RA+ positively selected. The receptor was derived from a man in his late teens or twenties in good health. V is TRBV19 and J is TRBJ2-1, with a tentative D call TRBD2 (6 bases). The DNA of the CDR3 is TGTGCCAGTAGTATGGTGGGAGGTGTTCGGAATGAGCAGTTCTTC. This translates into CASSMVGGVRNEQFF. Together with reference TRBV19 and TRBJ2-1, the CDR3 gives the full variable domain: DGGITQSPKYLFRKEGQNVTLSCEQNLNHDAMYWYRQDPGQGLRLIYYSQIVNDFQKGDIAEGYSVSREKKESFPLTVTSAQKNPTAFYLCASSMVGGVRNEQFFGPGTRLTVL.